These 32 T cell receptor beta chains were all obtained from the same sample, sequenced in a study of Ad26.COV2.S vaccination and SARS-CoV-2 variants (TCRdb year 2021). The sample's treatment or condition label, decoded: 15 to 20 received Ad26.COV2.S at low or high dose, single or two shots; about 5 received placebo; per-sample allocation not given. Repertoires of vaccine and placebo recipients were sequenced from samples collected on day 63 after the first injection. The receptor library was made with the immunoSEQ multiplex PCR assay. TCRdb took this table from immuneACCESS and kept in-frame rearrangements with V and J called. Such tables lack part of the clones; where checked against another copy, unresolved V genes explain under half of the gap, and the rest is unexplained. The sample has some 340,000 clones on record, about 82% of them singletons. Together, the top ten hold around 2% of the sample.

The sequencing used peripheral blood, collected in a trial of Ad26.COV2.S vaccine versus placebo. Every receptor here comes from a person between 18 and 59 years old who received the Ad26.COV2.S COVID-19 vaccine or a placebo.

The V gene is TRBV28, the J gene TRBJ1-1; D is unclear. V gave up 6 bases and J gave up 3 bases, with 11 bases separating them. Germline V lookup: CDR1 MDHEN, CDR2 SYDVKM. CDR3 length: 13 amino acids. CDR3 residues: CASREIMDTEAFF. The CDR3 nucleotides read TGTGCCAGCAGAGAGATCATGGACACTGAAGCTTTCTTT.

This clone was counted once. The V and J genes are TRBV28 and TRBJ2-7; D is perhaps TRBD1 (6 bases). The germline CDR1 and CDR2 sequences are MDHEN and SYDVKM. This CDR3 has 14 residues. Trimming pared 6 bases from V and 4 bases from J, leaving 16 bases between. The CDR3 DNA reads as TGTGCCAGCAGAGCAGGGGTGACAGAATACGAGCAGTACTTC. Translated: CASRAGVTEYEQYF.

This clone appeared once. The chain carries TRBV7-6 and TRBJ1-3, with D unclear. This CDR3 has 15 residues. The germline CDR1 and CDR2 sequences are SGHVS and FNYEAQ. V lost 3 bases and J 0 bases, leaving 9 bases between the germline ends. CDR3 sequence reads: CASSFGRLSGNTIYF. CDR3 sequence (DNA): TGTGCCAGCAGCTTTGGACGGCTCTCTGGAAACACCATATATTTT.

The V call is TRBV6-5, the J call TRBJ2-3; D ambiguous. The germline V gene has CDR1 MNHEY and CDR2 SVGAGI. The CDR3 covers 11 residues. The V and J ends lost 7 bases and 6 bases respectively, with 8 bases between them. CDR3 nucleotide sequence: TGTGCCAGCACCAAATGGGATACGCAGTATTTT. Its translation is CASTKWDTQYF.

This clone was recorded once. The chain has TRBV9 and TRBJ2-3, with D perhaps TRBD1 or TRBD2 (5 bases each). Germline assignment: CDR1 SGDLS and CDR2 YYNGEE. This CDR3 comprises 12 residues. V was trimmed by 3 bases and J by 13 bases, leaving 15 bases between them. The chain's CDR3 is CASSGTGTRKYF. In DNA form, the CDR3 reads TGTGCCAGCAGCGGAACCGGGACGCGCAAGTATTTT.

The V call is TRBV11-2, the J call TRBJ2-3, with D perhaps being TRBD1 or TRBD2 (6 bases each). Germline V gene sequence: CDR1 SGHAT, CDR2 FQNNGV. Trimming removed 6 bases from V and 3 bases from J, with 19 bases in between. The CDR3 extends over 16 amino acids. The CDR3 spells CASRKQGGGRTDTQYF. In DNA, the CDR3 is TGTGCCAGCAGGAAACAGGGAGGAGGGCGTACAGATACGCAGTATTTT.

The DNA of the CDR3 is TGTGCCAGCAGGCAGGGGGGGCTTCTCTACGAGCAGTACTTC. Amino acid sequence: CASRQGGLLYEQYF. The J gene is TRBJ2-7, the V gene TRBV28; D may match TRBD1 or TRBD2 (7 bases each). Deletions cut 6 bases from V and 3 bases from J, with 15 bases between. CDR3 length: 14 residues. CDR1 and CDR2 from the germline V gene are MDHEN and SYDVKM.

The DNA of the CDR3 is TGTGCCAGCAGCCCGGTATTGACAGGGACCTACGAGCAGTACTTC. Residues: CASSPVLTGTYEQYF. V is TRBV5-8 and J is TRBJ2-7, with 7 nucleotides matching TRBD1. The germline gives CDR1 SGHTS, CDR2 YDEGEE. The J segment lost 2 bases and the V segment lost 4 bases, leaving 9 bases of the junction unmatched. The CDR3 length is 15 residues.

J is TRBJ2-3 and V is TRBV14; tentatively, D is TRBD1 (7 bases). The length of the CDR3 is 15 residues. Germline V lookup: CDR1 SGHDN, CDR2 FVKESK. The germline V and J ends were trimmed by 2 bases and 3 bases, with 12 bases remaining between them. CDR3 nucleotide sequence: TGTGCCAGCAGCCAACAGACAGGGACTACAGATACGCAGTATTTT. Its translation: CASSQQTGTTDTQYF.

The CDR3 DNA is TGTGCCACCCAGCTTAGGACAGGGGTGGGGAGCTCCTATAATTCACCCCTCCACTTT. Translation gives CATQLRTGVGSSYNSPLHF. The rearrangement links TRBV9 to TRBJ1-6; 9 positions agree with TRBD1. V shed 9 bases and J 0 bases; nucleotides not matched to a gene: 16. Germline values: CDR1 SGDLS, CDR2 YYNGEE. The CDR3 is 19 residues long.

This clone was observed a few times. The chain employs TRBV9 and TRBJ1-5; D remains ambiguous. The CDR3 spans 13 residues. V was shortened by 4 bases and J by 9 bases, with 14 bases between the two germline ends. Germline V lookup: CDR1 SGDLS, CDR2 YYNGEE. In DNA form, the CDR3 reads TGTGCCAGCAGCACTCAGGAGCTTGGGCCCCAGCATTTT. Its protein product is CASSTQELGPQHF.

CDR3 nucleotides: TGTGCCAGCAGTCAGGGCCTAAACTATGGCTACACCTTC. Its protein product is CASSQGLNYGYTF. The chain joins TRBV3-1 (or the pseudogene TRBV3-2) to TRBJ1-2, with a possible D match to TRBD1 (5 bases). The germline V and J ends were trimmed by 6 bases and 2 bases, with 10 bases remaining between them. The V gene's germline CDR1 is LGHDT and CDR2 YNNKEL (reference sequence). The CDR3 is 13 residues long.

The table lists this clone with a count of one. The chain combines TRBV19 with TRBJ2-1, with D possibly being TRBD1 (6 bases). V lost 5 bases to trimming and J lost 0 bases, with 11 bases between them. Germline loops: CDR1 LNHDA, CDR2 SQIVND (reference sequence). This CDR3 region has 15 residues. This CDR3 reads CASSGQRSSYNEQFF. The CDR3 DNA follows: TGTGCCAGTAGTGGACAGCGGAGCTCCTACAATGAGCAGTTCTTC.

The rearrangement uses TRBV6-6 and TRBJ1-2, with D possibly being TRBD1 (6 bases). The CDR3 extends over 11 amino acids. V lost 11 bases to trimming and J lost 6 bases, with 13 bases between them. CDR1 and CDR2 (germline): MNHNY, SVGAGI (reference sequence). The CDR3 loop is CALEGGHGYTF. CDR3 DNA: TGTGCCCTAGAGGGGGGTCATGGCTACACCTTC.

The chain carries TRBV28 and TRBJ1-2; D perhaps matches TRBD1 (5 bases). Germline CDR1 MDHEN, CDR2 SYDVKM. The CDR3 is 14 residues long. V was shortened by 6 bases and J by 4 bases, with 15 bases between the two germline ends. The CDR3 loop reads CASSEGRDFYGYTF. CDR3 nucleotide sequence: TGTGCCAGCAGCGAAGGCCGGGACTTCTATGGCTACACCTTC.

V is TRBV6-1 and J is TRBJ1-1; perhaps TRBD1 as D (6 bases). V was trimmed by 2 bases and J by 5 bases, leaving 12 bases between them. The germline V gene encodes CDR1 MNHNS and CDR2 SASEGT. There are 14 residues in the CDR3. The CDR3, as DNA: TGTGCCAGCAGTGAACTCGTCCAGGGGACTGAAGCTTTCTTT. This gives the protein CASSELVQGTEAFF.

V is TRBV7-2 and J is TRBJ1-1; TRBD1 matches at 7 bases. V gave up 7 bases and J gave up 4 bases; unmatched junction bases: 9. The CDR3 length is 14 residues. Germline CDR1 reads SGHTA; CDR2 reads FQGNSA. CDR3 DNA sequence: TGTGCCAGCACCTCACAGGGGTTTGGCACTGAAGCTTTCTTT. The encoded protein is CASTSQGFGTEAFF.

The genes are TRBV19 and TRBJ2-1; 11 positions match TRBD2. The CDR3 runs 14 residues. The ends lost 4 bases at V and 8 bases at J; junction bases unmatched: 4. Germline V gene lookup returns CDR1 LNHDA and CDR2 SQIVND (reference sequence). The CDR3 is CASSTPGLADEQFF. Written as DNA, the CDR3 is TGTGCCAGTAGTACCCCGGGACTAGCGGATGAGCAGTTCTTC.

The count of this clone is one. This rearrangement joins TRBV3-1 (or the pseudogene TRBV3-2) to TRBJ2-2; 9 bases are a match to TRBD1. The CDR3 contains 14 residues. The germline gives CDR1 LGHDT, CDR2 YNNKEL (reference sequence). With V trimmed by 7 bases and J by 7 bases, 7 bases remained unmatched. CDR3: CASNRQGVDGELFF. The CDR3 DNA sequence: TGTGCCAGCAACAGACAGGGGGTCGACGGGGAGCTGTTTTTT.

V and J are TRBV3-1 (or the pseudogene TRBV3-2) and TRBJ2-7; either TRBD1 or TRBD2 may supply D (5 bases each). Germline values: CDR1 LGHDT, CDR2 YNNKEL (reference sequence). The CDR3 contains 14 residues. V gave up 4 bases and J gave up 2 bases, with 12 bases separating them. The DNA for the CDR3 is TGTGCCAGCAGCCCTATTCCGGGACCCTACGAGCAGTACTTC. Amino acids: CASSPIPGPYEQYF.

To note about this clone: The sample holds other DNA sequences that translate to the same CDR3. This chain joins TRBV3-1 (or the pseudogene TRBV3-2) and TRBJ1-4; no definite D call. CDR3 length: 14 residues. The V and J ends lost 4 bases and 5 bases respectively, with 11 bases between them. Germline V lookup: CDR1 LGHDT, CDR2 YNNKEL (reference sequence). CDR3 in DNA: TGTGCCAGCAGCCCCCCAACCGGGAATGAAAAACTGTTTTTT. Encoded protein: CASSPPTGNEKLFF.

In this sample, this clone turned up once. V is TRBV28 and J is TRBJ2-3, with 12 bases lining up with TRBD2. The CDR3 runs to 17 residues. Germline CDR1 reads MDHEN; CDR2 reads SYDVKM. With V trimmed by 3 bases and J by 9 bases, 13 bases remained unmatched. CDR3 in DNA: TGTGCCAGCAGTTTGTTACTAGCGGGGGGAGGAAGGTACACGCAGTATTTT. The encoded protein is CASSLLLAGGGRYTQYF. The variable domain in full, with the rest retrieved from reference TRBV28 and TRBJ2-3, is DVKVTQSSRYLVKRTGEKVFLECVQDMDHENMFWYRQDPGLGLRLIYFSYDVKMKEKGDIPEGYSVSREKKERFSLILESASTNQTSMYLCASSLLLAGGGRYTQYFGPGTRLTVL.

The genes are TRBV2 and TRBJ2-7; no clear D. V gave up 6 bases and J gave up 4 bases, with 10 bases separating them. Germline CDR1 is SNHLY and CDR2 is FYNNEI. The CDR3 consists of 12 residues. CDR3 sequence: CASRITSYEQYF. Written as DNA, the CDR3 is TGTGCCAGCAGAATCACGTCTTACGAGCAGTACTTC.

CDR3 nucleotide sequence: TGTGCCAGCCGGGTGGCAGGGACAGGGGGAGGGACCCAGTACTTC. Residues: CASRVAGTGGGTQYF. The chain recombines TRBV11-2 with TRBJ2-5, with TRBD1 matching over 11 bases. CDR3 length: 15 amino acids. The V gene end was trimmed by 8 bases and the J gene end by 7 bases; junction bases not matched to a gene: 12. Germline V CDR1 and CDR2: SGHAT, FQNNGV.

The chain couples TRBV28 to TRBJ1-2, with 7 bases aligning to TRBD1. The CDR3 consists of 15 residues. CDR1 and CDR2 (germline): MDHEN, SYDVKM. V gave up 7 bases and J gave up 7 bases; unmatched junction bases: 15. The CDR3 protein is CASTDAGGVQLGYTF. The CDR3 DNA follows: TGTGCCAGCACCGACGCAGGGGGGGTCCAGCTTGGCTACACCTTC.

The V call is TRBV11-2, the J call TRBJ1-3; D call uncertain. Germline assignment: CDR1 SGHAT and CDR2 FQNNGV. The CDR3 consists of 14 residues. Trimming removed 2 bases from V and 0 bases from J, with 5 bases in between. CDR3: CASSLLVSGNTIYF. CDR3 in DNA: TGTGCCAGCAGCTTACTCGTCTCTGGAAACACCATATATTTT.

The V gene is TRBV9, the J gene TRBJ1-3; TRBD1 matches at 8 bases. The CDR3 totals 15 residues. The J segment lost 7 bases and the V segment lost 3 bases, leaving 9 bases of the junction unmatched. The germline V gene encodes CDR1 SGDLS and CDR2 YYNGEE. For the CDR3, the DNA is TGTGCCAGCAGCGCGGGACAGGTGACGAGTAACACCATATATTTT. Its protein is CASSAGQVTSNTIYF.

A remark on this clone: A junction boundary mismatches the germline segment, possibly from a read error. The chain carries TRBV19 and TRBJ1-2; a weak D match, TRBD1 (5 bases). CDR3 length equals 15 residues. Germline values: CDR1 LNHDA, CDR2 SQIVND (reference sequence). DNA of the CDR3: TGTGCCAGTAGTATTAGAGGGGCGAATAACTATGGCCACACCTTC. This sequence encodes CASSIRGANNYGHTF.

J is TRBJ1-5 and V is TRBV27; the D is unclear. V shed 4 bases and J shed 0 bases, with 7 bases lying between them. The germline gives CDR1 MNHEY, CDR2 SMNVEV (reference sequence). The CDR3 spans 14 residues. The CDR3 here is CASSSLDSNQPQHF. The CDR3, as DNA: TGTGCCAGCAGTTCCCTCGATAGCAATCAGCCCCAGCATTTT.

This chain joins TRBV5-1 and TRBJ2-7; TRBD1 agrees at 12 bases. Germline CDR1 is SGHRS and CDR2 is YFSETQ. The CDR3 extends over 14 amino acids. Trimming took 3 bases from V and 9 from J; bases not matched to a gene: 7. This chain's CDR3 is CASSSGTGGGGQYF. The CDR3 DNA reads as TGCGCCAGCAGCTCCGGGACAGGGGGCGGAGGGCAGTACTTC.

There are a few counts of this clone. The chain couples TRBV28 to TRBJ2-6; D not certain. The germline V gene has CDR1 MDHEN and CDR2 SYDVKM. V gave up 7 bases and J gave up 2 bases, with 9 bases separating them. The CDR3 runs to 14 residues. The CDR3 DNA follows: TGTGCCAGCATCGACACCCCTGGGGCCAACGTCCTGACTTTC. Encoded protein: CASIDTPGANVLTF.

The V gene is TRBV7-9, the J gene TRBJ1-4; 8 bases are shared with TRBD1. Germline CDR1 reads SEHNR; CDR2 reads FQNEAQ (reference sequence). The CDR3 sequence is 14 residues long. Losses at the gene ends were 2 bases for V and 8 bases for J; bases not matched to a gene: 4. CDR3 residues: CASSLSGTGEKLFF. As DNA, the CDR3 is TGTGCCAGCAGCTTATCCGGGACAGGAGAAAAACTGTTTTTT.